The 28 T cell receptor beta chains below all came from one sample that was sequenced in a study of vaccination effects on CD4 cells after COVID-19. No antigen has been assigned to these receptors. Libraries were prepared by immunoSEQ multiplex PCR; TCRdb keeps only in-frame clonotypes and omits some of them. The repertoire holds some 14,000 clones, with 73% as singletons. Before sequencing, viral peptide pools were used by the ViraFEST assay to expand antigen-specific CD4+ T cells. At the end of about 10 days of culture, CD4+ T cells were isolated. A PCR test confirmed that the person had SARS-CoV-2 infection between March and December 2020. Two-dose BNT162b2 or mRNA-1273 vaccination was given to participants. Sequenced material: CD4+ T cells from PBMCs cultured with HCoV-NL63 spike peptides, taken after COVID-19 vaccination. The receptors originated from a human donor who had a prior SARS-CoV-2 infection.

The chain combines TRBV6-5 with TRBJ2-5; D tentatively reads TRBD1 or TRBD2 (5 bases each). Trimming took off 8 bases at V and 3 bases at J, with 13 bases between the two ends. CDR1 and CDR2 (germline): MNHEY, SVGAGI. The CDR3 extends over 13 amino acids. CDR3 loop: CASGHGKEETQYF. In DNA, the CDR3 is TGTGCCAGCGGACACGGGAAAGAAGAGACCCAGTACTTC.

This chain joins TRBV11-2 and TRBJ2-1, with a tentative D call TRBD2 (6 bases). The CDR3 totals 14 residues. V lost 5 bases to trimming and J lost 9 bases, with 17 bases between them. Germline CDR1 is SGHAT and CDR2 is FQNNGV. CDR3 in amino acids: CASSPLAGWSEQFF. The CDR3 DNA reads TGTGCCAGCAGCCCTCTCGCGGGATGGAGTGAGCAGTTCTTC. Filled out from reference TRBV11-2 and TRBJ2-1, the complete variable domain reads EAGVAQSPRYKIIEKRQSVAFWCNPISGHATLYWYQQILGQGPKLLIQFQNNGVVDDSQLPKDRFSAERLKGVDSTLKIQPAKLEDSAVYLCASSPLAGWSEQFFGPGTRLTVL.

V gene TRBV6-5 combines with J gene TRBJ1-6; D unresolved. The length of the CDR3 is 16 residues. The germline gives CDR1 MNHEY, CDR2 SVGAGI. V gave up 2 bases and J gave up 3 bases, with 11 bases separating them. CDR3 amino acids: CASSYIQGNYNSPLHF. The CDR3 DNA reads as TGTGCCAGCAGTTACATCCAAGGGAACTATAATTCACCCCTCCACTTT.

The chain carries TRBV5-6 and TRBJ2-7; 7 nucleotides match TRBD1. Germline lookup yields CDR1 SGHDT and CDR2 YYEEEE. The CDR3 extends over 14 amino acids. Trimming removed 4 bases from V and 1 base from J; junction bases left unmatched: 5. CDR3 sequence: CASSLTGLSYEQYF. CDR3 DNA: TGTGCCAGCAGCCTGACAGGGCTTTCCTACGAGCAGTACTTC.

This clone has a handful of counts. V gene TRBV6-5 combines with J gene TRBJ1-2; possibly TRBD1 for D (5 bases). The V end lost 7 bases, the J end lost 7 bases, and 13 bases lay between the germline ends. Germline V gene sequence: CDR1 MNHEY, CDR2 SVGAGI. This CDR3 spans 12 amino acids. DNA of the CDR3: TGTGCCAGCAACAACGGGGGTTCTGGCTACACCTTC. It is translated as CASNNGGSGYTF.

V is TRBV3-1 (or the pseudogene TRBV3-2) and J is TRBJ2-3, with D perhaps matching TRBD2 (6 bases). The CDR3 sequence is 16 residues long. V lost 4 bases and J 4 bases, leaving 18 bases between the germline ends. The germline gives CDR1 LGHDT, CDR2 YNNKEL (reference sequence). The CDR3 DNA reads TGTGCCAGCAGCCCCAGACGGGGGAGAGTAGCAGATACGCAGTATTTT. This codes for CASSPRRGRVADTQYF.

This chain joins TRBV2 and TRBJ2-1, with 7 bases fitting TRBD2. Germline lookup yields CDR1 SNHLY and CDR2 FYNNEI. The CDR3 consists of 11 residues. Unmatched junction bases numbered 7, after V lost 7 bases and J lost 13 bases. In DNA, the CDR3 is TGTGCCAGCATCGCGGGGAGGGAACAGTTCTTC. Its translation: CASIAGREQFF.

The genes are TRBV3-1 (or the pseudogene TRBV3-2) and TRBJ2-5; D is tentatively TRBD1 or TRBD2 (6 bases each). Germline values: CDR1 LGHDT, CDR2 YNNKEL (reference sequence). The CDR3 consists of 16 residues. Trimming shortened V by 0 bases and J by 4 bases, and 15 bases separated the two germline ends. The CDR3 sequence is CASSQDRKGGSETQYF. The DNA for the CDR3 is TGTGCCAGCAGCCAAGATAGGAAGGGGGGCTCAGAGACCCAGTACTTC.

This clone was found a few times. The rearrangement joins TRBV29-1 to TRBJ2-7; D unclear. This CDR3 comprises 14 residues. With 7 bases removed from V and 2 bases from J, the gap between germline ends came to 18 bases. Germline-derived CDR1 and CDR2 are SQVTM and ANQGSEA. CDR3 in amino acids: CSESTEDATYEQYF. CDR3 coding DNA: TGCAGCGAGTCGACCGAGGATGCCACCTACGAGCAGTACTTC.

This chain links TRBV7-9 with TRBJ2-3, with 9 bases fitting TRBD2. CDR3 length: 16 amino acids. Losses at the gene ends were 1 base for V and 5 bases for J; bases not matched to a gene: 7. Germline V lookup: CDR1 SEHNR, CDR2 FQNEAQ (reference sequence). CDR3 region: CASSLGAGTSLDTQYF. The CDR3 DNA is TGTGCCAGCAGCTTAGGGGCCGGGACTAGCTTAGATACGCAGTATTTT.

The CDR3, as DNA: TGTGCCAGCAGCCAGCTGGCAACTAATGAAAAACTGTTTTTT. It codes for CASSQLATNEKLFF. The chain recombines TRBV4-2 with TRBJ1-4, with unresolved D. Germline CDR1 reads LGHNA; CDR2 reads YNFKEQ. The CDR3 has 14 residues. V was trimmed by 3 bases and J by 0 bases, leaving 5 bases between them.

The chain employs TRBV19 and TRBJ1-1, with 12 bases identical to TRBD1. Looked up from germline, CDR1 is LNHDA and CDR2 is SQIVND (reference sequence). This CDR3 is 18 amino acids long. After removal of 8 bases from V and 1 base from J, the junction contained 14 bases not matched to a gene. CDR3 in DNA: TGTGCCAGTCGTCCGGGACAGGGGGCGGTTTGGCGGAACACTGAAGCTTTCTTT. Translation: CASRPGQGAVWRNTEAFF.

The chain recombines TRBV6-2 or TRBV6-3 with TRBJ1-5, with D possibly matching TRBD1 (5 bases). Germline CDR1 reads MNHEY; CDR2 reads SVGEGT. Between the trimmed V and J ends, which lost 4 bases and 2 bases, there was a span of 21 bases. CDR3 length: 18 residues. The CDR3 here is CASSLVTGPGTGNQPQHF. The CDR3 bases are TGTGCCAGCAGTTTGGTGACGGGACCGGGCACGGGCAATCAGCCCCAGCATTTT.

The genes are TRBV2 and TRBJ2-7; 15 positions agree with TRBD2. CDR1 is SNHLY, CDR2 FYNNEI, per germline. The CDR3 has 15 residues. V dropped 4 bases and J dropped 7; count of bases not matched to a gene: 5. CDR3 residues: CASSGGLAGGQEQYF. CDR3 nucleotides: TGTGCCAGCAGTGGTGGACTAGCGGGGGGGCAGGAGCAGTACTTC.

The rearrangement links TRBV24-1 to TRBJ2-3; D unclear. There are 17 residues in the CDR3. Germline V gene sequence: CDR1 KGHDR, CDR2 SFDVKD. Deletions cut 2 bases from V and 2 bases from J, with 16 bases between. CDR3: CATSDSSLRKNTDTQYF. The CDR3 DNA is TGTGCCACCAGTGATTCTTCCCTCCGAAAAAACACAGATACGCAGTATTTT.

The rearrangement uses TRBV7-9 and TRBJ1-1; 11 nucleotides align to TRBD1. The ends lost 3 bases at V and 7 bases at J; junction bases unmatched: 4. The CDR3 is 14 residues long. CDR1 is SEHNR and CDR2 is FQNEAQ in the germline V gene (reference sequence). The CDR3 DNA reads TGTGCCAGCAGCTTCGGGGGACAGGGGGTTGAAGCTTTCTTT. Its translation: CASSFGGQGVEAFF.

This clone was counted a single time. The CDR3 DNA is TGTGCCAGCCAACTCGTAGCGGTATACAATGAGCAGTTCTTC. Translating it yields CASQLVAVYNEQFF. The chain uses TRBV28 and TRBJ2-1, with D possibly TRBD2 on 6 matching bases. V was cut by 8 bases and J by 4 bases, with 15 bases left in between. CDR1 is MDHEN, CDR2 SYDVKM, per germline. The CDR3 runs 14 residues. The full variable domain, completed using reference TRBV28 and TRBJ2-1, is DVKVTQSSRYLVKRTGEKVFLECVQDMDHENMFWYRQDPGLGLRLIYFSYDVKMKEKGDIPEGYSVSREKKERFSLILESASTNQTSMYLCASQLVAVYNEQFFGPGTRLTVL.

The chain links TRBV14 to TRBJ2-3; no definite D call. This CDR3 is 15 amino acids long. Trimming stripped 1 base from V and 6 bases from J, with 14 bases between. The germline CDR1 and CDR2 sequences are SGHDN and FVKESK. Here the CDR3 DNA reads TGTGCCAGCAGCCAAGGTCTGACTCGCGTGGATACGCAGTATTTT. Protein sequence: CASSQGLTRVDTQYF.

The V and J genes are TRBV5-1 and TRBJ2-2; D gene uncertain. The CDR3 spans 15 residues. The germline V gene has CDR1 SGHRS and CDR2 YFSETQ. Trimming pared 6 bases from V and 3 bases from J, leaving 15 bases between. CDR3: CASTMSAAYTGELFF. The CDR3 coding sequence is TGCGCCAGCACCATGTCCGCAGCCTACACCGGGGAGCTGTTTTTT.

The V gene is TRBV11-3, the J gene TRBJ2-2, with 7 bases identical to TRBD2. This CDR3 is 16 amino acids long. V shed 5 bases, J shed 0 bases, and the junction held 6 bases outside the gene matches. Per the germline V gene, CDR1 is SGHNT and CDR2 is YENEEA. The CDR3 DNA reads TGTGCCAGCAGCGCCACCGGGACTACGAACACCGGGGAGCTGTTTTTT. It encodes CASSATGTTNTGELFF.

The J gene is TRBJ2-1, the V gene TRBV6-2 or TRBV6-3, with a weak D call TRBD2 (6 bases). The germline gives CDR1 MNHEY, CDR2 SVGEGT. The CDR3 has 15 residues. V was pared by 6 bases and J by 0 bases, with 12 bases between. CDR3 DNA: TGTGCCAGCAGCTGGGGGGTCCTCTCCTACAATGAGCAGTTCTTC. It is translated as CASSWGVLSYNEQFF.

The chain employs TRBV6-1 and TRBJ1-2; 10 nucleotides match TRBD1. Germline V gene lookup returns CDR1 MNHNS and CDR2 SASEGT. The ends lost 2 bases at V and 7 bases at J; junction bases unmatched: 7. The CDR3 consists of 15 residues. The CDR3 is CASSETGTGVGGYTF. DNA for the CDR3: TGTGCCAGCAGTGAAACTGGGACAGGGGTCGGTGGCTACACCTTC.

This chain uses TRBV11-2 with TRBJ2-2, with TRBD1 identical over 7 bases. There are 15 residues in the CDR3. The germline gives CDR1 SGHAT, CDR2 FQNNGV. J was trimmed by 3 bases and V by 5 bases; bases with no gene match: 6. CDR3 residues: CASSKQGFYTGELFF. CDR3 sequence (DNA): TGTGCCAGCAGCAAACAGGGGTTCTACACCGGGGAGCTGTTTTTT.

This sequence joins TRBV30 and TRBJ2-1, with TRBD2 matching 12 bases. This CDR3 comprises 17 residues. In germline, CDR1 is GTSNPN, CDR2 SVGIG (reference sequence). The V gene end was trimmed by 3 bases and the J gene end by 0 bases; junction bases not matched to a gene: 6. CDR3 DNA: TGTGCCTGGAGGCGGCTAGCGGGGGGGAGCTCCTACAATGAGCAGTTCTTC. Translating gives CAWRRLAGGSSYNEQFF.

The chain recombines TRBV6-6 with TRBJ2-3; D not resolved. The CDR3 length is 18 residues. Per the germline V gene, CDR1 is MNHNY and CDR2 is SVGAGI (reference sequence). Trimming pared 7 bases from V and 4 bases from J, leaving 27 bases between. The CDR3 DNA reads TGTGCCAGCATTCGGGTCCGCGCCGGCACGGAGATCTCAGATACGCAGTATTTT. Translation gives CASIRVRAGTEISDTQYF.

This clone has a single count. The chain links TRBV6-5 to TRBJ2-5; 10 nucleotides agree with TRBD2. The germline V gene has CDR1 MNHEY and CDR2 SVGAGI. J was trimmed by 3 bases and V by 7 bases; bases with no gene match: 8. There are 15 residues in the CDR3. As DNA, the CDR3 is TGTGCCAGCAACCCAACCGGGACTAGCGAAGAGACCCAGTACTTC. This gives the protein CASNPTGTSEETQYF.

The chain has TRBV7-8 and TRBJ1-5; TRBD1 matches 10 bases. Looked up from germline, CDR1 is SGHVS and CDR2 is FQNEAQ. This CDR3 spans 16 amino acids. Trimming cost V 1 base and J 7 bases; bases outside gene matches: 7. The CDR3, as DNA: TGTGCCAGCAGCTTAGGGGACAGGGGTCCAGGACAGCCCCAGCATTTT. Translating gives CASSLGDRGPGQPQHF.

The chain is built from TRBV7-2 and TRBJ2-3, with a possible D match to TRBD2 (5 bases). Germline V lookup: CDR1 SGHTA, CDR2 FQGNSA. V gave up 2 bases and J gave up 5 bases, with 11 bases separating them. The length of the CDR3 is 14 residues. The CDR3 sequence is CASSLFAEVDTQYF. The DNA of the CDR3 is TGTGCCAGCAGCTTATTCGCGGAGGTAGATACGCAGTATTTT.